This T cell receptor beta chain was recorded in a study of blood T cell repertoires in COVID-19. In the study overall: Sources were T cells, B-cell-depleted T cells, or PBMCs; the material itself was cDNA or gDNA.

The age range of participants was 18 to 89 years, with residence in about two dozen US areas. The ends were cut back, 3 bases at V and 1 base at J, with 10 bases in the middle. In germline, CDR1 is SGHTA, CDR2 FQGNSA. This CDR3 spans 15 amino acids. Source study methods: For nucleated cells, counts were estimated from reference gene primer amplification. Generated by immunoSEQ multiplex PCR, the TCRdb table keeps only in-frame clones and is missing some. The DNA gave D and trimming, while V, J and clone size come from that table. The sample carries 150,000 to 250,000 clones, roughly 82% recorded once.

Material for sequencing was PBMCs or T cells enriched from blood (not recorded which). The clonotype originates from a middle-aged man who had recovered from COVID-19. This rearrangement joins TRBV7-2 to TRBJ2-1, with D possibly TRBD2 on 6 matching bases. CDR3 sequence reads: CASSLGTPSYNEQFF. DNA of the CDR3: TGTGCCAGCAGCTTGGGGACTCCTTCCTACAATGAGCAGTTCTTC.